This entry concerns a single T cell receptor beta chain. What it binds is not known. This sample was included in a study of identical twins. Template switching added a universal primer site; cDNA carried unique molecular identifiers. A single record per CDR3 protein comes from TCRdb applying MiXCR to the 5' RACE reads. The data hold about 470,000 distinct CDR3 sequences, with 24% observed a single time. Trimming stripped 5 bases from V and 10 bases from J, with 9 bases between. The CDR3 is made up of 11 amino acids. CDR1 and CDR2 from the germline V gene are MNHEY and SMNVEV (reference sequence). Study-wide results and limits: There was an excess of low generation probability in the out-of-frame alpha sequences that twins shared.

These data also featured in a second study, about T cells expressing NK-cell markers. This second report adds: In a few donors, these clonotypes also led the CD3+CD56-NKG2C+ fraction.

Sample: CD4+ T cells sorted from blood. The J gene is TRBJ2-1, the V gene TRBV27; D unclear. The receptor's source is a woman between 18 and 30 years old in good health. The CDR3 region has the DNA TGTGCCAGCAGTCAAAGTTACGAGCAGTTCTTC. Translation gives CASSQSYEQFF.